The clone carrying this TCR beta chain came up a few times. As yet, its antigen is unknown. The Oncomine TCR Beta short-read assay was applied to DNA of cultured CD4+ T cells. TCRdb analysed the PCR reads with MiXCR anew, one entry per CDR3 protein. The sample holds over 10,000 distinct CDR3 sequences, 65% to 85% seen once. This specimen belongs to a study of vaccination and CD4 T cells after COVID-19. Study context: Control cultures were given a CEFX pool, an HIV-1 Nef pool, or no peptide. Overall study findings and caveats: Convalescent patients displayed spike mono-reactivity in 304 of 307 vaccine-specific clones.

Treatment described: approximately 10-day PBMC culture with coronavirus spike peptide pools or control peptides (ViraFEST assay). Before TCRs were sequenced, ViraFEST expanded antigen-specific T cells with peptide pools. Researchers grew the cells for roughly ten days and then pulled out CD4+ T cells by negative selection. Germline lookup yields CDR1 DFQATT and CDR2 SNEGSKA (reference sequence). This CDR3 has 10 amino acids. V lost 8 bases and J lost 3, with 7 bases in between. The material sequenced was CD4+ T cells from blood, cultured in vitro. This receptor was identified in a human donor who had recovered from COVID-19. The chain has TRBV20-1 and TRBJ1-2; D remains unclear. CDR3 sequence reads: CSSFHYGYTF. CDR3 DNA: TGCAGTTCCTTTCACTATGGCTACACCTTC.